This T cell receptor beta chain stems from a study of shared clonotypes between healthy human individuals. Germline V CDR1 and CDR2: MDHEN, SYDVKM. The junction had 12 bases not matched to a gene; V was cut back by 6 bases and J by 11 bases. The CDR3 consists of 14 residues. Here immunoSEQ multiplex PCR was the method, and the copy in TCRdb shows in-frame clones only, minus some. Found here are roughly 2,300,000 clones, 85% to 95% of them singletons; the top ten hold approximately 0.41%. The specimen was naive CD4+ T cells from PBMCs. Sample subset: CD45RA+ positively selected. This chain connects TRBV28 to TRBJ1-1; 10 nucleotides line up with TRBD1. This clonotype was sampled from a man between 18 and 29 years old in good health. Some clones in this sample may be carry-over from other donors' samples. DNA of the CDR3: TGTGCCAGCAGCTCTCCCGACAGGGGGCTAGAGGCTTTCTTT. Its translation: CASSSPDRGLEAFF. The variable domain in full, with the rest retrieved from reference TRBV28 and TRBJ1-1, is DVKVTQSSRYLVKRTGEKVFLECVQDMDHENMFWYRQDPGLGLRLIYFSYDVKMKEKGDIPEGYSVSREKKERFSLILESASTNQTSMYLCASSSPDRGLEAFFGQGTRLTVV.